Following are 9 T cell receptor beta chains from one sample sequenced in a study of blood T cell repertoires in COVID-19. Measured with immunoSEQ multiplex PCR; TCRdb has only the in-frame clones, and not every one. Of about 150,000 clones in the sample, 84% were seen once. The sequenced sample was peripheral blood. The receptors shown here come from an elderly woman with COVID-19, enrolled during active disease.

The CDR3 region is CASGQGTNTGELFF. The CDR3 coding sequence is TGTGCCAGCGGACAGGGAACGAACACCGGGGAGCTGTTTTTT. This rearrangement joins TRBV10-3 to TRBJ2-2; 8 bases are a match to TRBD1. The CDR3 has 14 residues. V was clipped by 10 bases and J by 0 bases; unmatched bases: 4. The germline CDR1 and CDR2 sequences are ENHRY and SYGVKD.

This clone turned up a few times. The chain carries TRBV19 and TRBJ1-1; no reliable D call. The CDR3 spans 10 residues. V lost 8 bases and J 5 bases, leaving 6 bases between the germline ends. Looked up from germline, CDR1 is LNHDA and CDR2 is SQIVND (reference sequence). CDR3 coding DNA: TGTGCCAGTCGGTGGACTGAAGCTTTCTTT. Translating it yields CASRWTEAFF.

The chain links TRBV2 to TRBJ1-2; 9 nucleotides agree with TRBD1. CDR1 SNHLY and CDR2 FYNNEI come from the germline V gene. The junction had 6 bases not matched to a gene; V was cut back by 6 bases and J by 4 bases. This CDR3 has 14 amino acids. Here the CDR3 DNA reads TGTGCCAGCAGCAGGGACAGGGAACTCTATGGCTACACCTTC. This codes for CASSRDRELYGYTF. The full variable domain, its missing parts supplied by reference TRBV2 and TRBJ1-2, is EPEVTQTPSHQVTQMGQEVILRCVPISNHLYFYWYRQILGQKVEFLVSFYNNEISEKSEIFDDQFSVERPDGSNFTLKIRSTKLEDSAMYFCASSRDRELYGYTFGSGTRLTVV.

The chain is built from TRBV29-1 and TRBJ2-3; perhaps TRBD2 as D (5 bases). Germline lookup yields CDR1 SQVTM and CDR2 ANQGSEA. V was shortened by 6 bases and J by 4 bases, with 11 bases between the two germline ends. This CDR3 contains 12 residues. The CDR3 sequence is CSVKLVADTQYF. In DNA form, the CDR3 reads TGCAGCGTGAAACTAGTGGCAGATACGCAGTATTTT.

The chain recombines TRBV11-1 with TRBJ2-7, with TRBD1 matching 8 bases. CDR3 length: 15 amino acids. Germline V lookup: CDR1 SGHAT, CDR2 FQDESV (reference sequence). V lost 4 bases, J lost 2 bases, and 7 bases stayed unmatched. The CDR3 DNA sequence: TGTGCCAGCAGCTCGCTCAGGACAGGGACCTACGAGCAGTACTTC. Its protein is CASSSLRTGTYEQYF.

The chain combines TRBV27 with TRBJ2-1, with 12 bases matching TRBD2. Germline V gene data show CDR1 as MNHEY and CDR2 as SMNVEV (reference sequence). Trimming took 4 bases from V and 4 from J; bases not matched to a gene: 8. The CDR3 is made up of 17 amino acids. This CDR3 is CASSSSRLAGVYNEQFF. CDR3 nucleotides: TGTGCCAGCAGTTCATCTCGACTAGCGGGGGTTTACAATGAGCAGTTCTTC.

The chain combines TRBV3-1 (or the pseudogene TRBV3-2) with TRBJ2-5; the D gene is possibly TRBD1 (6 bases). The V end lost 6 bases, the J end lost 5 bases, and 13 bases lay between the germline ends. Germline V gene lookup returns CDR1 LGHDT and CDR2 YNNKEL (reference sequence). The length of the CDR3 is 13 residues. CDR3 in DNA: TGTGCCAGCAGACCCGGACAGAGGGAGACCCAGTACTTC. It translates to CASRPGQRETQYF.

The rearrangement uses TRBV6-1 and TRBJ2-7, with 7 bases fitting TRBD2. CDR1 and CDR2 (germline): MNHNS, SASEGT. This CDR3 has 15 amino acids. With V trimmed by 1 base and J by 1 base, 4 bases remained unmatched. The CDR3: CASSEDHSGSYEQYF. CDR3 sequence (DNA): TGTGCCAGCAGTGAAGACCATAGCGGGTCCTACGAGCAGTACTTC.

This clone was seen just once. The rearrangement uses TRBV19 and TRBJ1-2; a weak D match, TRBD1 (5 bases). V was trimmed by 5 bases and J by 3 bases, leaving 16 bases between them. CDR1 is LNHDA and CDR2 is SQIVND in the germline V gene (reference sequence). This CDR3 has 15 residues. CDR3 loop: CASSAPSRAYYGYTF. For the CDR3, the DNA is TGTGCCAGTAGTGCACCGAGCAGGGCCTACTATGGCTACACCTTC. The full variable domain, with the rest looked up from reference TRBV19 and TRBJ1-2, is DGGITQSPKYLFRKEGQNVTLSCEQNLNHDAMYWYRQDPGQGLRLIYYSQIVNDFQKGDIAEGYSVSREKKESFPLTVTSAQKNPTAFYLCASSAPSRAYYGYTFGSGTRLTVV.